The 22 T cell receptor beta chains listed next were all sequenced from one sample in a study of T cell changes during pregnancy in multiple sclerosis. The method was immunoSEQ multiplex PCR; TCRdb's version includes in-frame clones alone and lacks a portion of them. In the table there are 40,000 or so clones, 80% to 95% of which are singletons. Sequences were derived from CD8+ T cells from peripheral blood mononuclear cells, sampled in the first trimester of pregnancy. The receptors stem from a female donor with multiple sclerosis, enrolled in a pregnancy study.

The chain carries TRBV27 and TRBJ1-4; TRBD1 agrees at 7 bases. Germline V gene data show CDR1 as MNHEY and CDR2 as SMNVEV (reference sequence). This CDR3 contains 16 residues. V lost 6 bases, J lost 5 bases, and 12 bases stayed unmatched. The CDR3 region is CASSWNPQGKNEKLFF. CDR3 DNA sequence: TGTGCCAGCAGCTGGAACCCACAGGGGAAAAATGAAAAACTGTTTTTT.

The rearrangement joins TRBV7-8 to TRBJ1-2, with D perhaps TRBD1 (6 bases). Germline loops: CDR1 SGHVS, CDR2 FQNEAQ. The V and J ends lost 2 bases and 8 bases respectively, with 12 bases between them. The CDR3 runs 13 residues. In nucleotides, the CDR3 is TGTGCCAGCAGCTTAAGTACAGGGTCAGGCTACACCTTC. The encoded protein is CASSLSTGSGYTF. Supplemented by reference TRBV7-8 and TRBJ1-2, the full variable domain reads GAGVSQSPRYKVAKRGQDVALRCDPISGHVSLFWYQQALGQGPEFLTYFQNEAQLDKSGLPSDRFFAERPEGSVSTLKIQRTQQEDSAVYLCASSLSTGSGYTFGSGTRLTVV.

This sequence joins TRBV5-4 and TRBJ2-1; 8 positions match TRBD1. Germline values: CDR1 SGHNT, CDR2 YYREEE (reference sequence). There are 15 residues in the CDR3. Trimming removed 3 bases from V and 2 bases from J; junction bases left unmatched: 4. The CDR3 region has the DNA TGTGCCAGCAGCTGGGACAGGAGTCCCTACAATGAGCAGTTCTTC. Encoded protein: CASSWDRSPYNEQFF.

This clone was seen more than once but under ten times. The J gene is TRBJ1-6, the V gene TRBV15; tentative D call: TRBD1 (5 bases). Trimming removed 5 bases at V and 0 bases at J, with 11 bases between. Looked up from germline, CDR1 is LNHNV and CDR2 is YYDKDF (reference sequence). There are 16 residues in the CDR3. The CDR3 DNA reads as TGTGCCACCAGCCAGGACAAGAGCTCCTATAATTCACCCCTCCACTTT. Translation gives CATSQDKSSYNSPLHF.

CDR3 coding DNA: TGTGCCAGCAGTTTATCGACGGCGGGTCCCACCGGGGAGCTGTTTTTT. This sequence encodes CASSLSTAGPTGELFF. The chain carries TRBV27 and TRBJ2-2; TRBD2 might be the D (5 bases). The CDR3 runs 16 residues. V lost 0 bases to trimming and J lost 4 bases, with 12 bases between them. Germline V lookup: CDR1 MNHEY, CDR2 SMNVEV (reference sequence).

The chain combines TRBV19 with TRBJ2-2; D ambiguous. CDR1 and CDR2 (germline): LNHDA, SQIVND (reference sequence). This CDR3 comprises 16 residues. Trimming cost V 5 bases and J 1 base, with 14 bases left between them. CDR3: CASSYPQNQNTGELFF. The CDR3 coding sequence is TGTGCCAGTAGTTACCCCCAGAATCAGAACACCGGGGAGCTGTTTTTT.

The V gene is TRBV10-2, the J gene TRBJ1-2; 7 nucleotides line up with TRBD1. The CDR3 loop spans 11 amino acids. Germline assignment: CDR1 WSHSY and CDR2 SAAADI. V dropped 11 bases and J dropped 6; count of bases not matched to a gene: 6. Here the CDR3 reads CAVQGEDGYTF. The CDR3 DNA follows: TGCGCCGTGCAGGGGGAGGATGGCTACACCTTC.

This chain joins TRBV27 and TRBJ2-7; the match to TRBD2 covers 11 bases. Unmatched junction bases numbered 4, after V lost 3 bases and J lost 6 bases. The germline V gene has CDR1 MNHEY and CDR2 SMNVEV (reference sequence). The CDR3 is 14 amino acids. Here the CDR3 DNA reads TGTGCCAGCAGTTTTAGCGGGGGGGCCTTCGAGCAGTACTTC. As protein: CASSFSGGAFEQYF.

The rearrangement uses TRBV6-4 and TRBJ2-1, with D tentatively TRBD1 (5 bases). The germline gives CDR1 MRHNA, CDR2 SNTAGT. This CDR3 spans 15 amino acids. Between the trimmed V and J ends, which lost 3 bases and 4 bases, there was a span of 13 bases. CDR3 bases: TGTGCCAGCAGTGATGGTCAGGGCGAGTACAATGAGCAGTTCTTC. Its protein product is CASSDGQGEYNEQFF.

As to this clone: At one boundary the junction diverges from the germline segment, which might be a read error. This chain connects TRBV7-7 to TRBJ1-4; unclear D gene. Germline lookup yields CDR1 SSHAT and CDR2 FNYEAQ (reference sequence). The CDR3 loop spans 13 amino acids. The CDR3 coding sequence is TGTGCTAGCAGCTTAGGGCCAAGAGAAAAACTGTTTTTT. Translation gives CASSLGPREKLFF.

This clone was seen repeatedly, ten times or more. The J gene is TRBJ2-1, the V gene TRBV27; 15 nucleotides align to TRBD2. Trimming took 4 bases from V and 10 from J; bases not matched to a gene: 8. The germline V gene encodes CDR1 MNHEY and CDR2 SMNVEV (reference sequence). The CDR3 runs 16 residues. CDR3 region: CASSSPMGLAGGEQFF. In nucleotides, the CDR3 is TGTGCCAGCAGTTCCCCCATGGGACTAGCGGGGGGCGAGCAGTTCTTC.

The chain employs TRBV6-1 and TRBJ1-6; 7 bases align to TRBD1. The CDR3 is 14 residues long. Germline values: CDR1 MNHNS, CDR2 SASEGT. V lost 7 bases to trimming and J lost 10 bases; unmatched junction nucleotides: 10. The CDR3 sequence is CASTPKQGYSPLHF. In DNA form, the CDR3 reads TGTGCCAGCACCCCAAAACAGGGGTACTCACCCCTCCACTTT.

The J gene is TRBJ2-1, the V gene TRBV7-6; tentative D call: TRBD2 (5 bases). The CDR3 extends over 13 amino acids. CDR1 and CDR2 from the germline V gene are SGHVS and FNYEAQ. The V gene lost 0 bases and the J gene lost 8 bases, with 8 bases spanning the gap. The CDR3 region is CASSLAAGYEQFF. CDR3 nucleotides: TGTGCCAGCAGCTTAGCGGCGGGCTATGAGCAGTTCTTC.

The chain carries TRBV7-8 and TRBJ1-1; D is unresolved. V gave up 5 bases and J gave up 5 bases, with 9 bases separating them. Germline CDR1 SGHVS, CDR2 FQNEAQ. The length of the CDR3 is 12 residues. CDR3: CASSPYATEAFF. For the CDR3, the DNA is TGTGCCAGCAGCCCCTACGCAACTGAAGCTTTCTTT.

V gene TRBV19 combines with J gene TRBJ2-2, with 7 bases lining up with TRBD1. The CDR3 is 16 amino acids. After removal of 4 bases from V and 2 bases from J, the junction contained 7 bases not matched to a gene. The germline CDR1 and CDR2 sequences are LNHDA and SQIVND (reference sequence). CDR3 in amino acids: CASSTPGTDNTGELFF. CDR3 nucleotides: TGTGCCAGTAGTACCCCCGGGACAGATAACACCGGGGAGCTGTTTTTT.

This clone has only one observation. The chain recombines TRBV9 with TRBJ2-5; 8 bases map to TRBD2. Per germline, CDR1 SGDLS and CDR2 YYNGEE. This CDR3 spans 14 amino acids. The junction had 8 bases not matched to a gene; V was cut back by 5 bases and J by 5 bases. CDR3 region: CASSHGLAEETQYF. As DNA, the CDR3 is TGTGCCAGCAGTCACGGACTAGCTGAGGAGACCCAGTACTTC.

This chain joins TRBV6-1 and TRBJ2-7; D unclear. Germline-derived CDR1 and CDR2 are MNHNS and SASEGT. The CDR3 totals 15 residues. With 0 bases removed from V and 3 bases from J, the gap between germline ends came to 12 bases. CDR3 residues: CASSEAEVGGYEQYF. The CDR3 nucleotides read TGTGCCAGCAGTGAAGCCGAGGTGGGTGGCTACGAGCAGTACTTC.

The V gene is TRBV19, the J gene TRBJ1-1; D unclear. The length of the CDR3 is 14 residues. CDR1 is LNHDA, CDR2 SQIVND, per germline (reference sequence). With 2 bases removed from V and 5 bases from J, the gap between germline ends came to 12 bases. The DNA of the CDR3 is TGTGCCAGTAGTATAAACCTATTTGATACTGAAGCTTTCTTT. Translated: CASSINLFDTEAFF.

The chain links TRBV5-6 to TRBJ2-6; 11 bases fit TRBD1. V lost 2 bases and J lost 0; bases outside the gene matches: 1. The CDR3 runs 17 residues. Per the germline V gene, CDR1 is SGHDT and CDR2 is YYEEEE. The CDR3 here is CASSFGTGGSGANVLTF. The CDR3 DNA follows: TGTGCCAGCAGCTTCGGGACAGGGGGCTCTGGGGCCAACGTCCTGACTTTC.

The chain couples TRBV4-2 to TRBJ1-2; TRBD1 aligns across 11 bases. The CDR3 loop spans 16 amino acids. Germline CDR1 and CDR2: LGHNA and YNFKEQ. Trimming cost V 0 bases and J 7 bases; bases outside gene matches: 7. Here the CDR3 DNA reads TGTGCCAGCAGCCAAGATGGTATCGGGACAGGGGGTGGCTACACCTTC. This sequence encodes CASSQDGIGTGGGYTF.

This clone was detected a few times. This sequence joins TRBV4-1 and TRBJ2-1; D unresolved. The ends were cut back, 1 base at V and 5 bases at J, with 6 bases in the middle. Germline V gene sequence: CDR1 MGHRA, CDR2 YSYEKL. This CDR3 comprises 13 residues. This CDR3 reads CASSQVSNNEQFF. The CDR3 nucleotides read TGCGCCAGCAGCCAAGTTAGCAACAATGAGCAGTTCTTC.

This chain connects TRBV7-9 to TRBJ2-5, with TRBD1 matching over 10 bases. This CDR3 has 16 amino acids. After removal of 4 bases from V and 5 bases from J, the junction contained 10 bases not matched to a gene. The V gene's germline CDR1 is SEHNR and CDR2 FQNEAQ (reference sequence). CDR3 sequence reads: CASSSSRDRGGETQYF. In nucleotides, the CDR3 is TGTGCCAGCAGCTCGTCCCGGGACAGGGGAGGGGAGACCCAGTACTTC.